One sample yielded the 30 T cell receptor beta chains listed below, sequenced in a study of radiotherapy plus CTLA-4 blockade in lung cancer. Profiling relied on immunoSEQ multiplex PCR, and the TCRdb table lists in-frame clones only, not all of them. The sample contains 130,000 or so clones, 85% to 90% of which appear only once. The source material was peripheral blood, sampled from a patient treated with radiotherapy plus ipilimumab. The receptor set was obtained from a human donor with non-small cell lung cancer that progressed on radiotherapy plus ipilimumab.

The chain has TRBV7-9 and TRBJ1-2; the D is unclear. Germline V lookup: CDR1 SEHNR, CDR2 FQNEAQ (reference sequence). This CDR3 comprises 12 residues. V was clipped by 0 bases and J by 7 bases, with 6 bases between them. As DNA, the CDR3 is TGTGCCAGCAGCTTAGCTGAATTTGGCTACACCTTC. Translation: CASSLAEFGYTF.

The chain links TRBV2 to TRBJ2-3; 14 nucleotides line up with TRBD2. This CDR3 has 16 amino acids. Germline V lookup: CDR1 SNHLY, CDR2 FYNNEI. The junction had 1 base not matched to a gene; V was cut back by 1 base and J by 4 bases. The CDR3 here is CASSEGLAGGSDTQYF. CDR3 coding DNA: TGTGCCAGCAGTGAAGGACTAGCGGGAGGGTCAGATACGCAGTATTTT.

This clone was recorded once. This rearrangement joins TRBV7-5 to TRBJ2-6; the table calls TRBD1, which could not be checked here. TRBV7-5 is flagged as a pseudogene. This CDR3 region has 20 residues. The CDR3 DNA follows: TGTGCCAGAAGCTCCACCGGGACAGGGAAAACTAGGACTGGGGCCAACGTCCTGACTTTC. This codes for CARSSTGTGKTRTGANVLTF.

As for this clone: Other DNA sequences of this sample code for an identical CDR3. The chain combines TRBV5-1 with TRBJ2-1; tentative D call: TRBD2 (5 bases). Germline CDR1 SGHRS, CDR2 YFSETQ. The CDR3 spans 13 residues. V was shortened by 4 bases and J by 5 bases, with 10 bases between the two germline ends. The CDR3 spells CASSLGSDNEQFF. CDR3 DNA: TGCGCCAGCAGCCTGGGTAGCGACAATGAGCAGTTCTTC.

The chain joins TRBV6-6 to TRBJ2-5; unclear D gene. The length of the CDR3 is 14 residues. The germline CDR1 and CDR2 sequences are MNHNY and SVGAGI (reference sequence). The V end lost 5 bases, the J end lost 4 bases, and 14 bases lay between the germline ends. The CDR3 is CASSQRPPGETQYF. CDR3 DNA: TGTGCCAGCAGTCAGAGGCCCCCGGGAGAGACCCAGTACTTC.

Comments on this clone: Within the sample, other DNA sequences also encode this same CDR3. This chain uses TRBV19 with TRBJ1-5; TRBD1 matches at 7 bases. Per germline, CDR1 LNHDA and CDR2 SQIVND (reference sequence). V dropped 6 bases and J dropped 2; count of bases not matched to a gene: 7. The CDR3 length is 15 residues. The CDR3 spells CASSTTGLGNQPQHF. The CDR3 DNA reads TGTGCCAGTAGCACGACAGGGTTGGGCAATCAGCCCCAGCATTTT.

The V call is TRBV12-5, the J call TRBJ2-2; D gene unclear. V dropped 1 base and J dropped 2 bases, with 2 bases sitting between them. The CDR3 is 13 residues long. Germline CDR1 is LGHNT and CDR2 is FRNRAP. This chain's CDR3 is CASGLANTGELFF. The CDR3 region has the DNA TGTGCTAGTGGTTTGGCAAACACCGGGGAGCTGTTTTTT. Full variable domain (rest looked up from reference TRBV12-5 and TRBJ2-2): DARVTQTPRHKVTEMGQEVTMRCQPILGHNTVFWYRQTMMQGLELLAYFRNRAPLDDSGMPKDRFSAEMPDATLATLKIQPSEPRDSAVYFCASGLANTGELFFGEGSRLTVL.

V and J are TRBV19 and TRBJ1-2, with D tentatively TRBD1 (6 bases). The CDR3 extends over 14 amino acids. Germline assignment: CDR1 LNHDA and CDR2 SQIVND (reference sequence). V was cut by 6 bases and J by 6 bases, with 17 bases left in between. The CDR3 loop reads CASRSDSKINGYTF. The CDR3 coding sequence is TGTGCCAGTAGGTCGGACAGTAAAATAAATGGCTACACCTTC.

DNA for the CDR3: TGCGCCAGCAGCCAAGCCTCCAGACTAGCCCAGAGGTACGAGCAGTACTTC. Encoded protein: CASSQASRLAQRYEQYF. The chain employs TRBV4-1 and TRBJ2-7; 7 nucleotides line up with TRBD2. Germline CDR1 and CDR2: MGHRA and YSYEKL. The CDR3 has 17 amino acids. V lost 1 base and J lost 4; bases outside the gene matches: 13.

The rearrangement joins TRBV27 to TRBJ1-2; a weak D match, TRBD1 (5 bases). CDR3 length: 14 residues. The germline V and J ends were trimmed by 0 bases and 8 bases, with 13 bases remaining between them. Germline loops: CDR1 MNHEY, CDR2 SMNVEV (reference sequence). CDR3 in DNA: TGTGCCAGCAGTTTATCGGGGGGGATCGAGGGCTACACCTTC. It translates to CASSLSGGIEGYTF.

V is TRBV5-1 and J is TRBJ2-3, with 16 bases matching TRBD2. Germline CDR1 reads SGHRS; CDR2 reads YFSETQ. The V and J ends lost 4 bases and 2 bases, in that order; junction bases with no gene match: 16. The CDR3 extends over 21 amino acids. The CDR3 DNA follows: TGCGCCAGCAGCAATCCTTCGGGACTAGCGGGGGGGCTCCGTTCCACAGATACGCAGTATTTT. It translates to CASSNPSGLAGGLRSTDTQYF.

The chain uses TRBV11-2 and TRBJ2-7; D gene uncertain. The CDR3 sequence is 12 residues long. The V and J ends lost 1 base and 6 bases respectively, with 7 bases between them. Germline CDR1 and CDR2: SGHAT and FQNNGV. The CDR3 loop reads CASSLVRTEQYF. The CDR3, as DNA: TGTGCCAGCAGCTTAGTTCGGACCGAGCAGTACTTC.

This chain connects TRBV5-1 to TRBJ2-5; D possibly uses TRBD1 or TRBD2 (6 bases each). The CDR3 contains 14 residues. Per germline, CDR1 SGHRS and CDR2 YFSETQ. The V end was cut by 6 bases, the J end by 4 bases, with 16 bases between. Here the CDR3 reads CASTVGGPGETQYF. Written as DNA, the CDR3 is TGCGCCAGCACAGTCGGGGGCCCCGGAGAGACCCAGTACTTC.

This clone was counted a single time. The CDR3 bases are TGTGCCAGCAGCTTGATTCGTGAGGGGCTTCGGACCCAGTACTTC. Translating it yields CASSLIREGLRTQYF. The rearrangement joins TRBV5-6 to TRBJ2-5; D assignment may be TRBD1 or TRBD2 (5 bases each). V was clipped by 1 base and J by 7 bases, with 17 bases between them. CDR1 is SGHDT, CDR2 YYEEEE, per germline. The CDR3 consists of 15 residues.

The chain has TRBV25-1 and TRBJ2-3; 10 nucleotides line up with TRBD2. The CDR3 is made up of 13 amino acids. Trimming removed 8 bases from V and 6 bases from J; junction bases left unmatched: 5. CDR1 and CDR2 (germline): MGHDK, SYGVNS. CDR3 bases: TGTGCCAGCTGCCTAGCGGGAGTCGATACGCAGTATTTT. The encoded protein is CASCLAGVDTQYF.

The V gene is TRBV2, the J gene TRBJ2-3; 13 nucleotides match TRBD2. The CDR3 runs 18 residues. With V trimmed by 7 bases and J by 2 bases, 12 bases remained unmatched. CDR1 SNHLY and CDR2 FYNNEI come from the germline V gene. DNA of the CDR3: TGTGCCAGCAACGGACTAGCGGGAGAAGGGGGTCACACAGATACGCAGTATTTT. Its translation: CASNGLAGEGGHTDTQYF. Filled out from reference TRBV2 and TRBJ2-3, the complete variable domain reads EPEVTQTPSHQVTQMGQEVILRCVPISNHLYFYWYRQILGQKVEFLVSFYNNEISEKSEIFDDQFSVERPDGSNFTLKIRSTKLEDSAMYFCASNGLAGEGGHTDTQYFGPGTRLTVL.

The CDR3 DNA sequence: TGCAGCGTTTCCCCAGGACAGGGGCAGCCCCAGCATTTT. Its protein is CSVSPGQGQPQHF. The V gene is TRBV29-1, the J gene TRBJ1-5, with 9 nucleotides matching TRBD1. The germline V gene has CDR1 SQVTM and CDR2 ANQGSEA. V was clipped by 5 bases and J by 7 bases; unmatched bases: 6. This CDR3 comprises 13 residues.

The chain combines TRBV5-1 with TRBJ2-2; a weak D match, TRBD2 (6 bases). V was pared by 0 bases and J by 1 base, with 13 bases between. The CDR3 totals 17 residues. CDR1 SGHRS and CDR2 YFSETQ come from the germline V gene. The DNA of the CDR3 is TGCGCCAGCAGCTTGGCAACCGGGAGAGGGAACACCGGGGAGCTGTTTTTT. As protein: CASSLATGRGNTGELFF.

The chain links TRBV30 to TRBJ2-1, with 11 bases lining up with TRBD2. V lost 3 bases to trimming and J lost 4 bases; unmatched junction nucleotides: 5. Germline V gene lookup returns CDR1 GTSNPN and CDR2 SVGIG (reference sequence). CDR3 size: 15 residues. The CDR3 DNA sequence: TGTGCCTGGAGCACAACTAGCGGGGGATACAATGAGCAGTTCTTC. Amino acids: CAWSTTSGGYNEQFF.

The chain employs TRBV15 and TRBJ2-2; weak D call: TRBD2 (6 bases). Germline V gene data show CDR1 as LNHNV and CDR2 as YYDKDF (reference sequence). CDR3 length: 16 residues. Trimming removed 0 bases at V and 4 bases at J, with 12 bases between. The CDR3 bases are TGTGCCACCAGCAGAGAGGTGGGCGGGGTCACCGGGGAGCTGTTTTTT. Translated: CATSREVGGVTGELFF.

The CDR3 nucleotides read TGTGCCAGCAGCTTAGTAGGGGCTAGCGGGGCAGAGACCCAGTACTTC. Translation gives CASSLVGASGAETQYF. The chain carries TRBV11-3 and TRBJ2-5; 9 positions match TRBD2. This CDR3 is built from 16 residues. Germline values: CDR1 SGHNT, CDR2 YENEEA. V was pared by 1 base and J by 4 bases, with 7 bases of the junction left unmatched.

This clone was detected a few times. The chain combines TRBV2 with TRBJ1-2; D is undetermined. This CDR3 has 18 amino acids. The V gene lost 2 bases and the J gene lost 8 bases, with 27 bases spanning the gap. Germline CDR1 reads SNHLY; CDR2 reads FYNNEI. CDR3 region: CASSESVGEGGGLEGYTF. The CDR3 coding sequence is TGTGCCAGCAGTGAATCAGTCGGGGAGGGTGGCGGCCTGGAGGGCTACACCTTC.

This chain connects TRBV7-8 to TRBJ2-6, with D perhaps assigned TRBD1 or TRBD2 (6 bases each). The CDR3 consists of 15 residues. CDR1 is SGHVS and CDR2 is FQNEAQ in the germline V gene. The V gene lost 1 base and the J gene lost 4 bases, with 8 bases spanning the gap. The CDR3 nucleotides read TGTGCCAGCAGCTTAGGGGGGGCGGGGGCCAACGTCCTGACTTTC. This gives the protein CASSLGGAGANVLTF.

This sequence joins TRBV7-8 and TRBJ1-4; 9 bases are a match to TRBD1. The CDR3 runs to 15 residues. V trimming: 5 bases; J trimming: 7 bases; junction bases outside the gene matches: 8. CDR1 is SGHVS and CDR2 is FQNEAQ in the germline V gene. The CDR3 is CASSPRQGDSEKLFF. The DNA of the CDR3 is TGTGCCAGCAGCCCCCGACAGGGGGACAGTGAAAAACTGTTTTTT.

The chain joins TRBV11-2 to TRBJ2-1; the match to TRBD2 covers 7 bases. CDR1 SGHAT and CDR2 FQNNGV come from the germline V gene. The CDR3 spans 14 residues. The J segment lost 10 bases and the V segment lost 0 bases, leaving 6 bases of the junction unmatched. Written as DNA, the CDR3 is TGTGCCAGCAGCTTAGAAGCGGGATTAAGGGAGCAGTTCTTC. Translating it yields CASSLEAGLREQFF.

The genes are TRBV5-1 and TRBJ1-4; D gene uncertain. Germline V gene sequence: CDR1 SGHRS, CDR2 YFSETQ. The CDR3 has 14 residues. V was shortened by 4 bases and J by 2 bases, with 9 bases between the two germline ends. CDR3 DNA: TGCGCCAGCAGCCGACGGGCGACTAATGAAAAACTGTTTTTT. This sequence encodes CASSRRATNEKLFF. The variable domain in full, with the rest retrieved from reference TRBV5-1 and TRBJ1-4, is KAGVTQTPRYLIKTRGQQVTLSCSPISGHRSVSWYQQTPGQGLQFLFEYFSETQRNKGNFPGRFSGRQFSNSRSEMNVSTLELGDSALYLCASSRRATNEKLFFGSGTQLSVL.

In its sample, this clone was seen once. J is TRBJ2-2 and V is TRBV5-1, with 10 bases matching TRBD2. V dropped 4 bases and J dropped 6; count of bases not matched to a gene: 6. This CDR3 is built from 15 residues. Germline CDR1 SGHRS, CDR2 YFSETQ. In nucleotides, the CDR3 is TGCGCCAGCAGCGGGCTAGCGGGAGCCGCCGGGGAGCTGTTTTTT. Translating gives CASSGLAGAAGELFF.

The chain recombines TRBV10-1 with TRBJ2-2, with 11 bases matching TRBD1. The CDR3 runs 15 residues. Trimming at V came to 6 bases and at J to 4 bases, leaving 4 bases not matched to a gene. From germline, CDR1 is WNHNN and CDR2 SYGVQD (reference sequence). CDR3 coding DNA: TGCGCCAGCAGCGAGGGACAGGGGGGCACCGGGGAGCTGTTTTTT. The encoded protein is CASSEGQGGTGELFF.

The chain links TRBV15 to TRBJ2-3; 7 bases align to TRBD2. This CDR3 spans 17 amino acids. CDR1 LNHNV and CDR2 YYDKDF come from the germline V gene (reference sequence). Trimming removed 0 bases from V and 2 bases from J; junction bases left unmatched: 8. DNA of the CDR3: TGTGCCACCAGCAGAGACGAAACGGGAGGACTCACAGATACGCAGTATTTT. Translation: CATSRDETGGLTDTQYF.

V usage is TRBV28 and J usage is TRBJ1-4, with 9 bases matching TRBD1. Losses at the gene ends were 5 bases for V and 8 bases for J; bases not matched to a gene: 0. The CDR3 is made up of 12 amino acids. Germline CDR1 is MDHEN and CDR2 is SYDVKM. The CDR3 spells CASSTGGEKLFF. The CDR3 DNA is TGTGCCAGCAGTACAGGGGGCGAAAAACTGTTTTTT.